This T cell receptor (beta chain) was sequenced in a study of radiotherapy plus CTLA-4 blockade in lung cancer. Notes on the study in general: Early blood T cell clone changes and increased post-radiation serum interferon-beta were reportedly the strongest response predictors.

Sequencing used immunoSEQ multiplex PCR; TCRdb keeps in-frame clones, though not all of them. This sample has 35,000 to 45,000 clones, with 55% to 75% found just once. People whose metastatic non-small-cell lung cancer was chemo-refractory got focal radiation along with CTLA-4 blockade by ipilimumab. In regard to this clone: Its antigen is unidentified.

Germline-derived CDR1 and CDR2 are SGHRS and YFSETQ. The CDR3 totals 14 residues. Trimming cost V 3 bases and J 6 bases, with 12 bases left between them. The starting material was peripheral blood, obtained from a patient treated with radiotherapy plus ipilimumab. The chain links TRBV5-1 to TRBJ2-2, with D maybe TRBD1 (5 bases). This TCR derives from a human donor with non-small cell lung cancer who had stable disease on radiotherapy plus ipilimumab. The DNA for the CDR3 is TGCGCCAGCAGCTCCAGCAGGGTCGCCGGGGAGCTGTTTTTT. Translating it yields CASSSSRVAGELFF. The variable domain in full, completed from reference TRBV5-1 and TRBJ2-2, reads KAGVTQTPRYLIKTRGQQVTLSCSPISGHRSVSWYQQTPGQGLQFLFEYFSETQRNKGNFPGRFSGRQFSNSRSEMNVSTLELGDSALYLCASSSSRVAGELFFGEGSRLTVL.